The clone carrying this T cell receptor beta chain has only a few counts. The data derive from a study of T-cell reconstitution after alpha-beta-depleted transplantation in children. During its preparation, the TCRbeta library received unique molecular identifiers. From the PCR reads, TCRdb called clonotypes with MiXCR, one entry per CDR3 protein. The sample holds more than 150,000 distinct CDR3 sequences, 13% to 15% seen once. CDR3 length: 13 amino acids. Germline loops: CDR1 SGHRS, CDR2 YFSETQ. Deletions cut 1 base from V and 6 bases from J, with 10 bases between. The sequence was obtained from a human donor who donated a stem cell graft to a child with acute lymphoblastic leukemia. This specimen was PBMCs from the stem cell graft donor, taken from the stem cell graft. The chain carries TRBV5-1 and TRBJ1-2; D uncertain. The CDR3 here is CASSLSGRDGYTF. The CDR3 region has the DNA TGCGCCAGCAGCTTGAGTGGTAGGGATGGCTACACCTTC.